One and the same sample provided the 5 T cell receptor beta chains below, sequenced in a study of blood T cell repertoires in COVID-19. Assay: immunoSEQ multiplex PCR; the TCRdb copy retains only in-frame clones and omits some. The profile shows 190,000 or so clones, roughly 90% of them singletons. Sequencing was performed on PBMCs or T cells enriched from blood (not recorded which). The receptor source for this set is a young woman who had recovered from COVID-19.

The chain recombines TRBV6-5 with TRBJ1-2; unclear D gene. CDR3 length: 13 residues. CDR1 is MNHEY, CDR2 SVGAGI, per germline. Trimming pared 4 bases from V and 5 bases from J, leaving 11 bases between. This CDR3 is CASSSERNYGYTF. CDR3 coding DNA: TGTGCCAGCAGTTCTGAGCGGAATTATGGCTACACCTTC.

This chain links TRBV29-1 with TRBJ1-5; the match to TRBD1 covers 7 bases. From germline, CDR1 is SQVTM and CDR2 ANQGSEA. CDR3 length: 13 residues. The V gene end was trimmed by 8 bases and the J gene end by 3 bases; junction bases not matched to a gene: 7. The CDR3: CSTRTGPNQPQHF. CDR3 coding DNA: TGCAGCACACGGACAGGACCCAATCAGCCCCAGCATTTT.

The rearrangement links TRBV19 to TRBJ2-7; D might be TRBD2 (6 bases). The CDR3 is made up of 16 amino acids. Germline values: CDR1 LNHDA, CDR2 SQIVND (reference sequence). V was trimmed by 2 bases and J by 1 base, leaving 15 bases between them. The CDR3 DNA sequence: TGTGCCAGTAGTATATCCTTTGGAGGGAGATCCTACGAGCAGTACTTC. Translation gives CASSISFGGRSYEQYF.

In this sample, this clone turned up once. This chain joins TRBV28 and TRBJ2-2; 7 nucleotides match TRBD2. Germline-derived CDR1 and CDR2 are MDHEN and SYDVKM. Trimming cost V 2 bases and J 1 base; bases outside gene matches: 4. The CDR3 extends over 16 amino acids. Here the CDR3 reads CASSLVLAGNTGELFF. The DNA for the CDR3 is TGTGCCAGCAGTTTAGTTTTAGCGGGGAACACCGGGGAGCTGTTTTTT.

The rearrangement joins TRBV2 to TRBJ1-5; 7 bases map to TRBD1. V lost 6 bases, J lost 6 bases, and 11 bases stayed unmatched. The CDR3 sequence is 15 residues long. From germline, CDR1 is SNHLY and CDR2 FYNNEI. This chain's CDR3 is CASRPTGVASQPQHF. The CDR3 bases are TGTGCCAGCAGGCCTACAGGGGTAGCAAGTCAGCCCCAGCATTTT.